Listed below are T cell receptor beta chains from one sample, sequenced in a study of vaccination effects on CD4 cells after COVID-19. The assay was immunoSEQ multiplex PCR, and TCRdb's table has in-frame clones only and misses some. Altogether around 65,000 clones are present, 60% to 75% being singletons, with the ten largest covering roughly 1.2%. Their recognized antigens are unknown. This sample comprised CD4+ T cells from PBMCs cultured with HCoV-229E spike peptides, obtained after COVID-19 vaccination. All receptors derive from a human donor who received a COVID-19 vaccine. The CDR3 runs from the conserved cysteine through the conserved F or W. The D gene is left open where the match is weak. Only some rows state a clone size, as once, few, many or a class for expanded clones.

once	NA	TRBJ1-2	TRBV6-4	CASSQDSWAGYTF	TGTGCCAGCAGTCAGGACAGTTGGGCTGGCTACACCTTC
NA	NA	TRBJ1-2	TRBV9	CASSVGSQGNYGYTF	TGTGCCAGCAGCGTAGGGTCTCAGGGAAACTATGGCTACACCTTC
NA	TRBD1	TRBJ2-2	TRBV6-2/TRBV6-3	CASSSSGTGDTGELFF	TGTGCCAGCAGTTCTTCCGGGACAGGAGACACCGGGGAGCTGTTTTTT
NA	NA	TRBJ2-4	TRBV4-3	CASSQDKGHNAKNIQYF	TGCGCCAGCAGCCAAGATAAGGGACATAATGCCAAAAACATTCAGTACTTC
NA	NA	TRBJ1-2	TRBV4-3	CASSQDTGDYGYTF	TGCGCCAGCAGCCAAGATACGGGGGACTATGGCTACACCTTC
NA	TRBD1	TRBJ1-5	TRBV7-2	CASSQGQGWGNQPQHF	TGTGCCAGCAGCCAGGGACAGGGATGGGGCAATCAGCCCCAGCATTTT
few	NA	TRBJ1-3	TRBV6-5	CASSYPGKNTIYF	TGTGCCAGCAGTTACCCAGGAAAAAACACCATATATTTT
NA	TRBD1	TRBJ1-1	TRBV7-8	CASSLGDSLNTEAFF	TGTGCCAGCAGCTTAGGGGACAGTCTGAACACTGAAGCTTTCTTT
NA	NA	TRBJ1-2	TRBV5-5	CASSWRDYGYTF	TGTGCCAGCAGCTGGAGAGACTATGGCTACACCTTC
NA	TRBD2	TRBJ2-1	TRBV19	CASSMNLAGTYNEQFF	TGTGCCAGTAGTATGAATCTAGCGGGGACGTACAATGAGCAGTTCTTC
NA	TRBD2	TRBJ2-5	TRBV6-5	CASSYTRTSLLETQYF	TGTGCCAGCAGTTACACTCGGACTAGCTTATTGGAGACCCAGTACTTC
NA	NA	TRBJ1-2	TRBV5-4	CASSLDRANSGYTF	TGTGCCAGCAGCTTGGACAGGGCTAATTCTGGCTACACCTTC